The 25 T cell receptor beta chains in this list originate from one sample, sequenced in a study of somatic mutations in cytotoxic T cells in rheumatoid arthritis (dated 2017 in TCRdb). Libraries came from the immunoSEQ multiplex PCR assay. This is the immuneACCESS table as TCRdb keeps it, with only in-frame sequences that have V and J called. A part of the clones is gone; compared with another copy, unresolved V genes explain less than half, and the rest is unexplained. The sample table contains about 9,000 clones; only one count was recorded for 75% to 80% of them. The ten largest clones represent 4.9% of the sample. The sample consisted of CD8+ T cells sorted from blood. These receptors were collected from an adult with rheumatoid arthritis.

This rearrangement joins TRBV5-1 to TRBJ2-5; no firm D call. Germline V gene data show CDR1 as SGHRS and CDR2 as YFSETQ. The CDR3 loop spans 15 amino acids. Deletions cut 0 bases from V and 2 bases from J, with 11 bases between. The CDR3 loop reads CASSLAVDGQETQYF. CDR3 in DNA: TGCGCCAGCAGCTTGGCCGTCGATGGGCAAGAGACCCAGTACTTC.

The CDR3 loop is CASSQGPGLAGGHEQFF. Here the CDR3 DNA reads TGCGCCAGCAGCCAGGGGCCGGGACTAGCGGGAGGACATGAGCAGTTCTTC. The chain is built from TRBV4-1 and TRBJ2-1; 15 bases align to TRBD2. Germline-derived CDR1 and CDR2 are MGHRA and YSYEKL. The CDR3 has 17 amino acids. Unmatched junction bases numbered 8, after V lost 3 bases and J lost 8 bases.

This chain links TRBV5-8 with TRBJ2-6; 7 bases fit TRBD1. CDR1 is SGHTS, CDR2 YDEGEE, per germline. Unmatched junction bases numbered 11, after V lost 4 bases and J lost 4 bases. CDR3 length: 17 residues. CDR3 loop: CASSPGTAPWGANVLTF. The CDR3 region has the DNA TGTGCCAGCAGCCCGGGGACAGCGCCATGGGGGGCCAACGTCCTGACTTTC.

CDR3 region: CASTYTGTGDHEQYF. CDR3 DNA sequence: TGTGCCAGCACCTATACCGGGACAGGGGACCACGAGCAGTACTTC. This chain links TRBV5-4 with TRBJ2-5, with 10 bases fitting TRBD1. The closer fit of TRBJ2-7 to the DNA end suggests the J call may be wrong. The germline CDR1 and CDR2 sequences are SGHNT and YYREEE (reference sequence). CDR3 length: 15 amino acids.

The chain has TRBV7-2 and TRBJ2-3; D is unclear. Germline assignment: CDR1 SGHTA and CDR2 FQGNSA. Deletions cut 3 bases from V and 5 bases from J, with 9 bases between. The CDR3 is 13 residues long. The CDR3 loop is CASSFNWKDTQYF. As DNA, the CDR3 is TGTGCCAGCAGCTTCAACTGGAAAGATACGCAGTATTTT.

This rearrangement joins TRBV28 to TRBJ2-7; D is unresolved. The CDR3 contains 13 residues. The V end was cut by 1 base, the J end by 2 bases, with 6 bases between. Germline values: CDR1 MDHEN, CDR2 SYDVKM. CDR3 region: CASSLSQTYEQYF. The DNA of the CDR3 is TGTGCCAGCAGTTTATCTCAGACCTACGAGCAGTACTTC. Using reference TRBV28 and TRBJ2-7 for the parts outside the CDR3, the full variable domain is DVKVTQSSRYLVKRTGEKVFLECVQDMDHENMFWYRQDPGLGLRLIYFSYDVKMKEKGDIPEGYSVSREKKERFSLILESASTNQTSMYLCASSLSQTYEQYFGPGTRLTVT.

This clone has only one observation. This chain connects TRBV11-1 to TRBJ2-1; 7 bases align to TRBD1. V lost 8 bases, J lost 6 bases, and 10 bases stayed unmatched. The CDR3 length is 14 residues. Germline CDR1 SGHAT, CDR2 FQDESV (reference sequence). This CDR3 reads CASCPANRGNEQFF. CDR3 DNA sequence: TGTGCCAGCTGCCCCGCTAACAGGGGCAATGAGCAGTTCTTC.

V gene TRBV7-9 combines with J gene TRBJ2-1, with D possibly TRBD2 on 6 matching bases. The germline V gene encodes CDR1 SEHNR and CDR2 FQNEAQ (reference sequence). Trimming shortened V by 5 bases and J by 10 bases, and 9 bases separated the two germline ends. There are 11 residues in the CDR3. The CDR3 nucleotides are TGTGCCAGCAGCCTCCGGGAGGAGCAGTTCTTC. It encodes CASSLREEQFF.

The V and J genes are TRBV28 and TRBJ1-6; the D is unclear. Looked up from germline, CDR1 is MDHEN and CDR2 is SYDVKM. The V and J ends lost 7 bases and 0 bases respectively, with 13 bases between them. The CDR3 totals 16 residues. CDR3 nucleotide sequence: TGTGCCAGCAATACACCTACGAGCTCCTATAATTCACCCCTCCACTTT. It encodes CASNTPTSSYNSPLHF.

The gene calls are TRBV14 and TRBJ1-2, with a weak D call TRBD1 (6 bases). Trimming stripped 0 bases from V and 8 bases from J, with 16 bases between. Germline lookup yields CDR1 SGHDN and CDR2 FVKESK. The CDR3 loop spans 15 amino acids. The DNA of the CDR3 is TGTGCCAGCAGCCAAGATCTCAGGGGCCCTGCGGGCTACACCTTC. Encoded protein: CASSQDLRGPAGYTF.

This chain connects TRBV29-1 to TRBJ2-1; 7 bases fit TRBD2. Germline V gene data show CDR1 as SQVTM and CDR2 as ANQGSEA. The CDR3 has 13 amino acids. V was clipped by 3 bases and J by 9 bases; unmatched bases: 8. CDR3 DNA sequence: TGCAGCGTTGAGGGGGGAGGGCCGGTTGAGCAGTTCTTC. Its protein product is CSVEGGGPVEQFF.

The rearrangement links TRBV27 to TRBJ2-5, with D possibly TRBD1 on 6 matching bases. The last part of the DNA fits TRBJ2-7 better; the J call may be wrong. CDR1 is MNHEY, CDR2 SMNVEV, per germline (reference sequence). The CDR3 totals 14 residues. CDR3 protein: CASSLSQGTYEQYF. CDR3 sequence (DNA): TGTGCCAGCAGTTTAAGTCAGGGGACCTACGAGCAGTACTTC.

The rearrangement joins TRBV4-3 to TRBJ2-1, with 9 bases that match TRBD1. J was trimmed by 8 bases and V by 0 bases; bases with no gene match: 14. Germline CDR1 reads LGHNA; CDR2 reads YSLEER. The CDR3 is made up of 18 amino acids. CDR3 nucleotide sequence: TGCGCCAGCAGCCAAGACGACTTTCCGGGACAGGGTATAGATGAGCAGTTCTTC. Its protein product is CASSQDDFPGQGIDEQFF.

The CDR3, as DNA: TGTGCCAGCAGCCCGGGACCGACTATCAATGAAAAACTGTTTTTT. Protein product: CASSPGPTINEKLFF. The chain couples TRBV14 to TRBJ1-4, with D tentatively TRBD1 (5 bases). There are 15 residues in the CDR3. V lost 4 bases to trimming and J lost 5 bases, with 14 bases between them. Germline CDR1 reads SGHDN; CDR2 reads FVKESK.

The chain recombines TRBV5-4 with TRBJ2-1; either TRBD1 or TRBD2 may fit D (5 bases each). The length of the CDR3 is 12 residues. The germline V and J ends were trimmed by 6 bases and 8 bases, with 12 bases remaining between them. The V gene's germline CDR1 is SGHNT and CDR2 YYREEE (reference sequence). The CDR3, as DNA: TGTGCCAGCAACCTTCCGGGGCATGAGCAGTTCTTC. Translating it yields CASNLPGHEQFF.

Details on this clone: The DNA is left out, because the CDR3 cannot be placed on it with certainty; the CDR3 is given as TCRdb lists it. This chain connects TRBV21-1 to TRBJ2-6; TRBD2 is the table's D call and was not checked against the DNA. TRBV21-1 is labeled a pseudogene. The CDR3 is 19 amino acids in total, end residues counted. This CDR3 is CATKTTGTKVGSGANVLTF.

This clone was seen once. One end of the junction varies from germline; a read error may be responsible. CDR3 bases: TGTGCCAGCAGCCTAGCGGGAGCTGCAGATACGCAGTATTTT. Residues: CASSLAGAADTQYF. The chain has TRBV7-2 and TRBJ2-3; 10 bases agree with TRBD2. Germline values: CDR1 SGHTA, CDR2 FQGNSA. The CDR3 consists of 14 residues.

V gene TRBV9 combines with J gene TRBJ2-2; D perhaps matches TRBD1 (5 bases). Germline-derived CDR1 and CDR2 are SGDLS and YYNGEE. Trimming took off 2 bases at V and 4 bases at J, with 12 bases between the two ends. The length of the CDR3 is 15 residues. CDR3 protein: CASSVGAEGTGELFF. The CDR3 DNA reads as TGTGCCAGCAGCGTTGGGGCGGAAGGCACCGGGGAGCTGTTTTTT.

The chain couples TRBV28 to TRBJ1-2; D ambiguous. The CDR3 length is 12 residues. V lost 3 bases and J lost 8, with 10 bases in between. In germline, CDR1 is MDHEN, CDR2 SYDVKM. The CDR3 DNA is TGTGCCAGCAGTTTGGGCGGGTACGGCTACACCTTC. Its protein product is CASSLGGYGYTF.

This chain uses TRBV6-5 with TRBJ1-5; D call uncertain. Germline V gene sequence: CDR1 MNHEY, CDR2 SVGAGI. V shed 2 bases and J shed 0 bases, with 8 bases lying between them. The CDR3 sequence is 15 residues long. The DNA for the CDR3 is TGTGCCAGCAGTTACACTCACGATAGCAATCAGCCCCAGCATTTT. Its protein is CASSYTHDSNQPQHF.

The rearrangement links TRBV29-1 to TRBJ2-2; 7 bases map to TRBD1. Germline V gives CDR1 SQVTM, CDR2 ANQGSEA. The CDR3 covers 13 residues. V was clipped by 6 bases and J by 5 bases; unmatched bases: 6. The DNA of the CDR3 is TGCAGCGTGACAACACAGGGGACCGGGGAGCTGTTTTTT. It specifies CSVTTQGTGELFF.

The gene calls are TRBV4-2 and TRBJ2-2, with TRBD2 matching over 14 bases. Germline trimming cut 4 bases from V and 0 bases from J; bases unmatched to any gene: 10. CDR1 LGHNA and CDR2 YNFKEQ come from the germline V gene. This CDR3 has 20 residues. CDR3 DNA sequence: TGTGCCAGCAGCCGAAACGGGGGACTAGCGGGGGTCTCGAACACCGGGGAGCTGTTTTTT. Its translation: CASSRNGGLAGVSNTGELFF.

The chain links TRBV27 to TRBJ2-1; 11 nucleotides align to TRBD2. This CDR3 spans 15 amino acids. Germline V gene data show CDR1 as MNHEY and CDR2 as SMNVEV (reference sequence). The ends lost 2 bases at V and 13 bases at J; junction bases unmatched: 10. Here the CDR3 reads CASSLVLAGASAQFF. CDR3 DNA: TGTGCCAGCAGTTTAGTACTAGCGGGAGCTTCTGCTCAGTTCTTC.

The rearrangement links TRBV11-2 to TRBJ2-3; 8 bases align to TRBD1. The length of the CDR3 is 16 residues. The V gene's germline CDR1 is SGHAT and CDR2 FQNNGV. The trim removed 2 bases at V and 1 base at J, leaving 5 bases unmatched. CDR3 nucleotide sequence: TGTGCCAGCAGCTTACGACCGGGACAGGGCACAGATACGCAGTATTTT. Translation: CASSLRPGQGTDTQYF.

The CDR3 sequence: CASSPFTSEGLGNTIYF. CDR3 DNA: TGTGCCAGCTCACCCTTTACGTCCGAAGGACTGGGAAACACCATATATTTT. The rearrangement uses TRBV18 and TRBJ1-3; no definite D call. The ends were cut back, 3 bases at V and 4 bases at J, with 19 bases in the middle. Germline V gene sequence: CDR1 KGHSH, CDR2 LQKENI. The CDR3 loop spans 17 amino acids.